The entry below gives a single TCR beta chain sequence along with its context. What it recognizes is unknown. CDR1 and CDR2 from the germline V gene are SGDLS and YYNGEE. CDR3 size: 18 residues. V was pared by 0 bases and J by 0 bases, with 16 bases between. These data come from a study of PD-1 blockade in classical Hodgkin lymphoma. Points from the study as a whole: The origin of the repertoire differences remains undefined, with disease activity or prior therapy as possible causes. Among the patients, those starting nivolumab under 1 year after ASCT were excluded. The study found complete responders had baseline diversity similar to newly diagnosed patients. The study reported lower baseline TCR diversity in newly diagnosed patients than in healthy donors.

This table comes from immunoSEQ multiplex PCR, and its TCRdb copy is limited to in-frame clones, with some not included. The top ten clones hold 0.57% of a sample with 25,000 to 35,000 clones, around 79% of them seen once. Time point denoted: cycle 4 day 1 (C4D1), after 6 weeks of nivolumab. The patients all showed relapse after autologous stem cell transplantation, while their brentuximab vedotin exposure varied. The authors purified CD4+ T cells from thawed PBMCs by magnetic negative selection. The V and J genes are TRBV9 and TRBJ1-3; D is perhaps TRBD1 (5 bases). The TCR was taken from a human donor with classical Hodgkin lymphoma. Here the sequenced sample was CD4+ T cells from blood, taken before the fourth cycle of nivolumab. In DNA, the CDR3 is TGTGCCAGCAGCGTAGACAGGCCCGACCGGGCCTCTGGAAACACCATATATTTT. It encodes CASSVDRPDRASGNTIYF.